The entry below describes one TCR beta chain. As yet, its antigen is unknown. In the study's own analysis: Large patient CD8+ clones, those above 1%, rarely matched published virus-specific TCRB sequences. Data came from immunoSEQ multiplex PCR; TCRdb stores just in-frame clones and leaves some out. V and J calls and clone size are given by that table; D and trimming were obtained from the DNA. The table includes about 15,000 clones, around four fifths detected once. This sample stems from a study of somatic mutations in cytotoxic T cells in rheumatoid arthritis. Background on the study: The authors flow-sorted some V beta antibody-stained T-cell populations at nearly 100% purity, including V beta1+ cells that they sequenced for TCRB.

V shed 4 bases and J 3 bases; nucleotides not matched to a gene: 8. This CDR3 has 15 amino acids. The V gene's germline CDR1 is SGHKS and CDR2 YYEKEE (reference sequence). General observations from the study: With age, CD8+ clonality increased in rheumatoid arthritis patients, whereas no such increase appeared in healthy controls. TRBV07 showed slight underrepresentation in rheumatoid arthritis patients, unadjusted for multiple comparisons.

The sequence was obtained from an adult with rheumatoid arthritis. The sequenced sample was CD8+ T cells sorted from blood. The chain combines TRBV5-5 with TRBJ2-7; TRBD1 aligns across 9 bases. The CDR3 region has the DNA TGTGCCAGCAGCCGGATCTTGACAGGGGGCTACGAGCAGTACGTC. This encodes CASSRILTGGYEQYV.